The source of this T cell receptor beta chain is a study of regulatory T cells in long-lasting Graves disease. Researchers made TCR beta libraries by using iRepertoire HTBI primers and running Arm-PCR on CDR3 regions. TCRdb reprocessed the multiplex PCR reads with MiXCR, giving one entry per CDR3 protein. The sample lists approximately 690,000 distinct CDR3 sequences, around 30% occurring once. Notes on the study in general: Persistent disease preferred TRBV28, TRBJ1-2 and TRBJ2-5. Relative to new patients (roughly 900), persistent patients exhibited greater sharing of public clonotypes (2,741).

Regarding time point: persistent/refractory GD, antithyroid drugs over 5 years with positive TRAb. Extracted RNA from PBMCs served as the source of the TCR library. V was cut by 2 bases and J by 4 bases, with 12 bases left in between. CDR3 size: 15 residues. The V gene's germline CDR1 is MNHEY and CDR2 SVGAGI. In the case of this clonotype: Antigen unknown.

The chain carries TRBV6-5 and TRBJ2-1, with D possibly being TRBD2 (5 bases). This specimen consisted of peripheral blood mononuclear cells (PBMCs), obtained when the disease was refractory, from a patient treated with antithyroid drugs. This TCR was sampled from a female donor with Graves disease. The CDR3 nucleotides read TGTGCCAGCAGTTACGGTTTCGCGGGTTACAATGAGCAGTTCTTC. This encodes CASSYGFAGYNEQFF.